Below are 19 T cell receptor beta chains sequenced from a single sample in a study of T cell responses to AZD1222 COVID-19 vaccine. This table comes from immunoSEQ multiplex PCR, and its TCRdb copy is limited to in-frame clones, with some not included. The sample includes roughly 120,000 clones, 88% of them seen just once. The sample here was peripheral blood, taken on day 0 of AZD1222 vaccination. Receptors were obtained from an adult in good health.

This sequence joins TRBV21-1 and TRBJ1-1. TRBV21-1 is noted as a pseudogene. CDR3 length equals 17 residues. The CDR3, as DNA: TGTGCCAGCAGCAAAGGGGATCCGGGCGTCATGAACACTGAAGCTTTCTTT. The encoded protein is CASSKGDPGVMNTEAFF.

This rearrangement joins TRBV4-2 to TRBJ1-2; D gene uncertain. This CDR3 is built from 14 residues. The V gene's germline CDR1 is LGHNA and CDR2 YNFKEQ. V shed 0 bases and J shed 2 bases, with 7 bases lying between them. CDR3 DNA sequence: TGTGCCAGCAGCCAAGATCGGGGAAACTATGGCTACACCTTC. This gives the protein CASSQDRGNYGYTF.

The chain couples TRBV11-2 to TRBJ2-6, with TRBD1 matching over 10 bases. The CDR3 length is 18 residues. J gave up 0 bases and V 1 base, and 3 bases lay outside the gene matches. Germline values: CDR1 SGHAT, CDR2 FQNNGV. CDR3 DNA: TGTGCCAGCAGCTTAGGGACAGGGGGAGCCTCTGGGGCCAACGTCCTGACTTTC. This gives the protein CASSLGTGGASGANVLTF.

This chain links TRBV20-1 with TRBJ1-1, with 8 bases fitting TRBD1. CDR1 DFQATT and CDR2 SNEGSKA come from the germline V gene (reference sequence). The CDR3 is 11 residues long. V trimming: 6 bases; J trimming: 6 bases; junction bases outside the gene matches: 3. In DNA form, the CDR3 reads TGCAGTGCATTGGGACAGGCTGAAGCTTTCTTT. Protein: CSALGQAEAFF.

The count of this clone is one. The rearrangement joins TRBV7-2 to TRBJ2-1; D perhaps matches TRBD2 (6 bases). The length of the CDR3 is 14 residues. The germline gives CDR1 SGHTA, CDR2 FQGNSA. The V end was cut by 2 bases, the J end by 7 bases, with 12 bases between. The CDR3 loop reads CASSLLGLINEQFF. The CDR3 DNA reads TGTGCCAGCAGCTTATTGGGACTTATAAATGAGCAGTTCTTC.

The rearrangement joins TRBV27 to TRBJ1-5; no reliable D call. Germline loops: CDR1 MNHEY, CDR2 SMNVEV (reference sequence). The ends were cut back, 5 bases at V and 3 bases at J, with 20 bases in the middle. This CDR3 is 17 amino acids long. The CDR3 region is CASSPQALGGSNQPQHF. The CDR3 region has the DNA TGTGCCAGCAGTCCCCAAGCTCTGGGCGGTTCCAATCAGCCCCAGCATTTT.

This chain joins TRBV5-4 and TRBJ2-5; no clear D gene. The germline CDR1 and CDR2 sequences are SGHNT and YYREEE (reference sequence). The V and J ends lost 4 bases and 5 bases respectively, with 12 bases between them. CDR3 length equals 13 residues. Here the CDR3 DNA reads TGTGCCAGCAGCGTTGACAAATCCGAGACCCAGTACTTC. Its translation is CASSVDKSETQYF. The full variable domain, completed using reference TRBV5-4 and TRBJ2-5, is ETGVTQSPTHLIKTRGQQVTLRCSSQSGHNTVSWYQQALGQGPQFIFQYYREEENGRGNFPPRFSGLQFPNYSSELNVNALELDDSALYLCASSVDKSETQYFGPGTRLLVL.

For the CDR3, the DNA is TGCGCCAGCAGCGGGACAGGGGAGTATGGCTACACCTTC. Encoded protein: CASSGTGEYGYTF. The rearrangement links TRBV5-1 to TRBJ1-2, with TRBD1 matching over 10 bases. The germline V gene has CDR1 SGHRS and CDR2 YFSETQ. The V segment lost 4 bases and the J segment 5 bases; nucleotides outside the gene matches: 2. CDR3 length: 13 residues.

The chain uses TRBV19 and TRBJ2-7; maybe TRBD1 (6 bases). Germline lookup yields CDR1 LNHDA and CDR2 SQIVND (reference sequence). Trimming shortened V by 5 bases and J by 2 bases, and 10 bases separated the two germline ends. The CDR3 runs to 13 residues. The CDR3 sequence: CASSYTGTYEQYF. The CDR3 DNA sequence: TGTGCCAGTAGTTATACAGGGACCTACGAGCAGTACTTC.

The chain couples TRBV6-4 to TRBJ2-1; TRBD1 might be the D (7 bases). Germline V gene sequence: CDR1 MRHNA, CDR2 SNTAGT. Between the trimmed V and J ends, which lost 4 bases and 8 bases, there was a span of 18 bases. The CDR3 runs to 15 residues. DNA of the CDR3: TGTGCCAGCAGTGCCCAGGGGGGCGGGGAGGATGAGCAGTTCTTC. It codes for CASSAQGGGEDEQFF.

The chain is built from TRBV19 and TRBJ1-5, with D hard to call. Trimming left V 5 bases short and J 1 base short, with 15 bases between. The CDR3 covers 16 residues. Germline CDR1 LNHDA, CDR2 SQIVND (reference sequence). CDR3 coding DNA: TGTGCCAGTAGTGCCAGTCGATTGGGGAGCAATCAGCCCCAGCATTTT. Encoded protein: CASSASRLGSNQPQHF.

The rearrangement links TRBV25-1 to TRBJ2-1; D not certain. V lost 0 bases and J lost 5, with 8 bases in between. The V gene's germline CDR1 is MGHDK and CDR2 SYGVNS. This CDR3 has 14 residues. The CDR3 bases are TGTGCCAGCAGTGAATATGGTCTCAACAATGAGCAGTTCTTC. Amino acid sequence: CASSEYGLNNEQFF.

The CDR3 loop is CASSRDDYNEQFF. The CDR3 DNA sequence: TGCGCCAGTTCGCGGGACGACTACAATGAGCAGTTCTTC. The gene calls are TRBV10-1 and TRBJ2-1, with D perhaps TRBD2 (6 bases). The length of the CDR3 is 13 residues. V was trimmed by 9 bases and J by 3 bases, leaving 12 bases between them. Germline values: CDR1 WNHNN, CDR2 SYGVQD (reference sequence).

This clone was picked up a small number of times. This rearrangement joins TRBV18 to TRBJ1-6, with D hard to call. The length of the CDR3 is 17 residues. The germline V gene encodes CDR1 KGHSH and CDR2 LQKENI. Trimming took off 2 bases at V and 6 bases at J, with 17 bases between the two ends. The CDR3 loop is CASSPARAVIGNSPLHF. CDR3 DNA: TGTGCCAGCTCACCAGCTCGAGCGGTTATCGGTAATTCACCCCTCCACTTT.

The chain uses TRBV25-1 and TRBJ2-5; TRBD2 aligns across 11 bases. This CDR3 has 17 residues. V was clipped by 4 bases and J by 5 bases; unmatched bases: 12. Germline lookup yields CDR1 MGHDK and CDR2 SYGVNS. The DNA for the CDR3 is TGTGCCAGCAGTGCCCGGGGGTTAGCGGGAGGGCCGGAGACCCAGTACTTC. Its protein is CASSARGLAGGPETQYF. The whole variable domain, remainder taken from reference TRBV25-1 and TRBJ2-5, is EADIYQTPRYLVIGTGKKITLECSQTMGHDKMYWYQQDPGMELHLIHYSYGVNSTEKGDLSSESTVSRIRTEHFPLTLESARPSHTSQYLCASSARGLAGGPETQYFGPGTRLLVL.

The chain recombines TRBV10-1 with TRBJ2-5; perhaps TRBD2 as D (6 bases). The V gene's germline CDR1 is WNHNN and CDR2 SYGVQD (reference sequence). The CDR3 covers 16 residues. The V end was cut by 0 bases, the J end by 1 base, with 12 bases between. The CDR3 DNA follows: TGCGCCAGCAGTGAGTCGCCGATGGGAGGCCAAGAGACCCAGTACTTC. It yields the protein CASSESPMGGQETQYF.

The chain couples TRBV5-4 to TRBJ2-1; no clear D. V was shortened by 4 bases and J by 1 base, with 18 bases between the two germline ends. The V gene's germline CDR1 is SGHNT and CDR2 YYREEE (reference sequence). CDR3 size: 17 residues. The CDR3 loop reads CASSPPERALSYNEQFF. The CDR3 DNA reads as TGTGCCAGCAGCCCGCCGGAGCGAGCGCTATCCTACAATGAGCAGTTCTTC.

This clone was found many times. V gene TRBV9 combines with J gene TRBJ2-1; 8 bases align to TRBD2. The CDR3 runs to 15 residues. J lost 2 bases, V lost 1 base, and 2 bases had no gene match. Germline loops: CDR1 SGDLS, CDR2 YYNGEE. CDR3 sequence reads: CASSVQGLAYNEQFF. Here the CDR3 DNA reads TGTGCCAGCAGCGTACAGGGACTAGCCTACAATGAGCAGTTCTTC. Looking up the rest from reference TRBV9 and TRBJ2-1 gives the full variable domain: DSGVTQTPKHLITATGQRVTLRCSPRSGDLSVYWYQQSLDQGLQFLIQYYNGEERAKGNILERFSAQQFPDLHSELNLSSLELGDSALYFCASSVQGLAYNEQFFGPGTRLTVL.

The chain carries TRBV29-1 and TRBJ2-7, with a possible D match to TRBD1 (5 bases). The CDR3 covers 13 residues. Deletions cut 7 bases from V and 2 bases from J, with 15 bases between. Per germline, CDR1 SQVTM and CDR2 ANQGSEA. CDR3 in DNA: TGCAGCGCCCTATCGGACACCACCTACGAGCAGTACTTC. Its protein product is CSALSDTTYEQYF.